The source of this T cell receptor beta chain is a study of radiation and T cells in renal cell carcinoma. Treatment given: treatment-naive control, cytoreductive nephrectomy. Control samples are tumors resected by cytoreductive nephrectomy without prior radiation. Sequenced control tumors were from 11 males and a few females, median age approximately 53. General observations from the study: Only small tumor regions of about 1.1 g were sampled. Irradiated tumors held more dominant CDR3 motifs than control tumors.

In the case of this clone: Its target is not known.

The data were produced by immunoSEQ multiplex PCR, yet TCRdb's version contains in-frame clones alone and is incomplete. This table holds 24,000 or so clones, over 45% found once. The ends were cut back, 7 bases at V and 3 bases at J, with 12 bases in the middle. Looked up from germline, CDR1 is SQVTM and CDR2 is ANQGSEA. The CDR3 has 12 residues. The source of this sequence is a man aged 35-49 years with renal cell carcinoma. This chain joins TRBV29-1 and TRBJ1-2, with a possible D match to TRBD1 (5 bases). The source was tumor tissue, collected from a patient whose treatment was nephrectomy without radiotherapy. The CDR3 reads CSAEVGDYGYTF. DNA of the CDR3: TGCAGCGCTGAGGTGGGGGACTATGGCTACACCTTC.